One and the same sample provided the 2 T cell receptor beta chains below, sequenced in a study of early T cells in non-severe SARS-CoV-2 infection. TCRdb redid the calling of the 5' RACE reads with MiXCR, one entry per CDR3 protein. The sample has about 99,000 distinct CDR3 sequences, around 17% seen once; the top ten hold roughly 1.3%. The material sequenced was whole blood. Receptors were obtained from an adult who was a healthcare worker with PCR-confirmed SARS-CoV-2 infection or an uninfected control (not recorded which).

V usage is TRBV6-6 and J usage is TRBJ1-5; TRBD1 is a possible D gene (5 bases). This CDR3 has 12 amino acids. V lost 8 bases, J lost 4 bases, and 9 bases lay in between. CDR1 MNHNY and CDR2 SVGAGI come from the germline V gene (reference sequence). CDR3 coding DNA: TGTGCCAGCGAGGGACGTAATCAGCCCCAGCATTTT. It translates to CASEGRNQPQHF.

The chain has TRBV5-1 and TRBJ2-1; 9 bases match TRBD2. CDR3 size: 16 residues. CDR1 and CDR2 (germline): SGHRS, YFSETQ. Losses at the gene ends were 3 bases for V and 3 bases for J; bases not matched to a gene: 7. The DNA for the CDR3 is TGCGCCAGCAGCTCTGGCCCGACTAGCGGCTACAATGAGCAGTTCTTC. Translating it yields CASSSGPTSGYNEQFF.